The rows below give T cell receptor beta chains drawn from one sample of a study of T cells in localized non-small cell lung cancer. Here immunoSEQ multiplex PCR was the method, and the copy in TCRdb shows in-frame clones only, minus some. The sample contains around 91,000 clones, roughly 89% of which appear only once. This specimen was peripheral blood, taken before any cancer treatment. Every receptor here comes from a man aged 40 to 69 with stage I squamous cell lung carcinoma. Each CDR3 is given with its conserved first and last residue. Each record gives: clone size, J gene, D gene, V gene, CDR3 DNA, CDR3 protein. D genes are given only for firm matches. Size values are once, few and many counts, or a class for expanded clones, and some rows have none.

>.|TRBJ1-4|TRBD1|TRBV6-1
TGTGCCAGCAGTCCTACAGGGGATTCCCTTGAAAAACTGTTTTTT
CASSPTGDSLEKLFF
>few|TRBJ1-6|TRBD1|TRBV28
TGTGCCAGCAGCGTGGGGACAGCTCAGCCACCCCTCCACTTT
CASSVGTAQPPLHF
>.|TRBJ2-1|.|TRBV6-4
TGTGCCAGCAGTGTAAACAGGGAAACGGAGCAGTTCTTC
CASSVNRETEQFF
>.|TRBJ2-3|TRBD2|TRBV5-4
TGTGCCAGCAGCTTTAGTAGCGGGGTCCACCCAGATACGCAGTATTTT
CASSFSSGVHPDTQYF
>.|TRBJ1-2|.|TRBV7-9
TGTGCCAGCAGCCCATTTGGGATGGACTATGGCTACACCTTC
CASSPFGMDYGYTF
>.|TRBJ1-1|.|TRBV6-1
TGTGCCAGCAGGTTCCAACAGGTCCTGGGCACTGAAGCTTTCTTT
CASRFQQVLGTEAFF
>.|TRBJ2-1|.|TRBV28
TGTGCCAGTACTATACACAATGAGCAGTTCTTC
CASTIHNEQFF
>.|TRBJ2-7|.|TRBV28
TGTGCCAGCAGTTTGTCCGCAACAGGGCTCGGGTACGAGCAGTACTTC
CASSLSATGLGYEQYF
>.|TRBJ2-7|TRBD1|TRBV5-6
TGTGCCAGCAGCTTGGGACAGGGACACTACGAGCAGTACTTC
CASSLGQGHYEQYF
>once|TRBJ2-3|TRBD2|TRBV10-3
TGTGCCATCAGCCCGCGGGGGGGGACTAGCACAGATACGCAGTATTTT
CAISPRGGTSTDTQYF
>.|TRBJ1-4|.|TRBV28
TGTGCCAGCAACGGGGTATGGCCTAATGAAAAACTGTTTTTT
CASNGVWPNEKLFF
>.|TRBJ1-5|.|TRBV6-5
TGTGCCAGCAGCAGAGGGGTAGGCAGCAATCAGCCCCAGCATTTT
CASSRGVGSNQPQHF
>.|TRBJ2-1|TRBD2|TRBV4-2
TGTGCCAGCAGCCCTGCCGGGACTAGCAATGAGCAGTTCTTC
CASSPAGTSNEQFF
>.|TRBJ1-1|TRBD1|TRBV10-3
TGTGCCATCAGTGAGTCGGTGGCAGGGGGCGGAACGGCTTTCTTT
CAISESVAGGGTAFF
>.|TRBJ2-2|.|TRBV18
TGTGCCAGCTCTCCTACCACGGGAACCGGGGAGCTGTTTTTT
CASSPTTGTGELFF
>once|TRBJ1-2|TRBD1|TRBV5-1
TGCGCCAGCAACCCGGGGACAGAGGATTACTATGGCTACACCTTC
CASNPGTEDYYGYTF
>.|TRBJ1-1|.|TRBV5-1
TGCGCCAGCAGCTTGTCGGGGTCCGACAACACTGAAGCTTTCTTT
CASSLSGSDNTEAFF
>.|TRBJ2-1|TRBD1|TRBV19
TGTGCCAGTAGTTTACAGGGGGACTACAATGAGCAGTTCTTC
CASSLQGDYNEQFF
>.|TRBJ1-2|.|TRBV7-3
TGTGCCAGCAGCCCTGCTATGGGCAACTATGGCTACACCTTC
CASSPAMGNYGYTF
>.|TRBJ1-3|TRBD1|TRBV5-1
TGCGCCAGCAGCTTGCAGGGGGCCCTTGATAATGGAAACACCATATATTTT
CASSLQGALDNGNTIYF
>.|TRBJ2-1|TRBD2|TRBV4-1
TGCGCCAGCAGCCAAGATATCGGGGGGGGATACAATGAGCAGTTCTTC
CASSQDIGGGYNEQFF
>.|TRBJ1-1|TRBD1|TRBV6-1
TGTGCCAGCAGTGTCTCGGGGAGGGACAGTGAAGCTTTCTTT
CASSVSGRDSEAFF
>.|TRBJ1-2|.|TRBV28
TGTGCCAGCAGTCCCATCCGGGGTGGGGGCTCCTATGGCTACACCTTC
CASSPIRGGGSYGYTF
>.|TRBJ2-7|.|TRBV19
TGTGCCAGTAGTACAAGCCTCTCCTACGAGCAGTACTTC
CASSTSLSYEQYF
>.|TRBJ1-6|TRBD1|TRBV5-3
TGTGCCAGAAGCTTGAGCAGGGGGGCTGCTGTGCTTAATTCACCCCTCCACTTT
CARSLSRGAAVLNSPLHF
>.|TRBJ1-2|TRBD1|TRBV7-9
TGTGCCAGCAGCTCGACAGGGTCAGGCTACACCTTC
CASSSTGSGYTF
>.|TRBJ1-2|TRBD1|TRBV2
TGTGCCAGCAGTGAGGGACAGGGTTTGGGGGGCTACACCTTC
CASSEGQGLGGYTF
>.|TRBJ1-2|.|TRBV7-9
TGTGCCAGCAGCTTTGAACCTTATGGCTACACCTTC
CASSFEPYGYTF
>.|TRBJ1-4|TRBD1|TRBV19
TGTGCCAGTAGTATACCCCGACAGGGAGGGAGGGAAAAACTGTTTTTT
CASSIPRQGGREKLFF
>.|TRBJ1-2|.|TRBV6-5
TGTGCCAGCAGTTACTCGGCTCGGCAGGGCTATGGCTACACCTTC
CASSYSARQGYGYTF
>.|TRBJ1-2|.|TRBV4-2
TGTGCCAGCAGCCAAGGGGAGCCCGGGGCGCACTATGGCTACACCTTC
CASSQGEPGAHYGYTF
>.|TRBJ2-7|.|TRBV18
TGTGCCAGCTCACCCGGTGGTAGGTACGAGCAGTACTTC
CASSPGGRYEQYF
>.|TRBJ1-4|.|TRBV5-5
TGTGCCAGCAGCTTGGTACCCGACACGGTTGAAAAACTGTTTTTT
CASSLVPDTVEKLFF
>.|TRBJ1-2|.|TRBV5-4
TGTGCCAGCAGGCCCATCGAAGGGGGCTACACCTTC
CASRPIEGGYTF
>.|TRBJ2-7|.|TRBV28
TGTGCCAGCAGTTCCGCAAGGGAGCAGTACTTC
CASSSAREQYF
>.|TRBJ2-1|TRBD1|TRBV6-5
TGTGCCAGCAGTTCCGGGACAGACATTACCTACAATGAGCAGTTCTTC
CASSSGTDITYNEQFF
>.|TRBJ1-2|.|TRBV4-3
TGCGCCAGCAGCCAAGATTGGGGGGGCGGGGGCTATGGCTACACCTTC
CASSQDWGGGGYGYTF
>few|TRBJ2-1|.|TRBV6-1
TGTGCCAGCAACGAGGACTCCTACAATGAGCAGTTCTTC
CASNEDSYNEQFF
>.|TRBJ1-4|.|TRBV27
TGTGCCAGCAGTTCTTTTCACCTTAATGAAAAACTGTTTTTT
CASSSFHLNEKLFF
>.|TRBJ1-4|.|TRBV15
TGTGCCACCAGCAGATCAGGCGGGGAGGGAGGGCGCGAAAAACTGTTTTTT
CATSRSGGEGGREKLFF
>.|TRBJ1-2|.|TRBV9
TGTGCCAGCAGCCCCAAGGGCGGGGGCGGTTACTATGGCTACACCTTC
CASSPKGGGGYYGYTF
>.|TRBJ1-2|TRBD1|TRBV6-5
TGTGCCAGCAGTTCCGGACAGGGGGCTAATGGCTACACCTTC
CASSSGQGANGYTF
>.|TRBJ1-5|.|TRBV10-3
TGTGCCATCAGTGAAGGGGCCAGTAGCAATCAGCCCCAGCATTTT
CAISEGASSNQPQHF
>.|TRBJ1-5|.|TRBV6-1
TGTGCCAGCAGTGAATTCACAGTTAGCAATCAGCCCCAGCATTTT
CASSEFTVSNQPQHF
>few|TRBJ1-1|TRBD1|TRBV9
TGTGCCAGCAGCGGACAGGGGTGGGACACTGAAGCTTTCTTT
CASSGQGWDTEAFF
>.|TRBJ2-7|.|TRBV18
TGTGCCAGCTCACAGGCCGCTAGCCACTACTACGAGCAGTACTTC
CASSQAASHYYEQYF
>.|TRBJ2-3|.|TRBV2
TGTGCCAGCAGTCCACAGGGCCTAAGCACAGATACGCAGTATTTT
CASSPQGLSTDTQYF
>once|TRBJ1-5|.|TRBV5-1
TGCGCCAGCAGCCCCGGGACCCAAAATCAGCCCCAGCATTTT
CASSPGTQNQPQHF
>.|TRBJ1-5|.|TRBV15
TGTGCCACCTCCCGTGAGCCAGGGAAAAGCAATCAGCCCCAGCATTTT
CATSREPGKSNQPQHF
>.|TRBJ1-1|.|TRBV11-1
TGTGCCAGCAGCTTGGGCTTGGGGGGGACAAGGGCTGAAGCTTTCTTT
CASSLGLGGTRAEAFF
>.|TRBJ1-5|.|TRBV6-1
TGTGCCAGCAGTTCCCAGTCTAGCAATCAGCCCCAGCATTTT
CASSSQSSNQPQHF
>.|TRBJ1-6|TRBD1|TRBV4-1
TGCGCCAGCAGCCCCCCCGGGACAGGGAATGGTAATTCACCCCTCCACTTT
CASSPPGTGNGNSPLHF
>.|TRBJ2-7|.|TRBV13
TGTGCCAGCAGCCGCTTTATCGGGGACCACGAGCAGTACTTC
CASSRFIGDHEQYF
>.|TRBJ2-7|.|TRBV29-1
TGCAGCATGACAGATAATATCTACGAGCAGTACTTC
CSMTDNIYEQYF
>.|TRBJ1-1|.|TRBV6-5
TGTGCCAGCAGTTACTCATGGGGGGTTCCTCCTGAAGCTTTCTTT
CASSYSWGVPPEAFF
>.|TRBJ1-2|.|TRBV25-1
TGTGCCAGCAGTGAATATCGAGGAGGCTACACCTTC
CASSEYRGGYTF
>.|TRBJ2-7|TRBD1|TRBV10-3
TGTGCCATCGGGACAGGGGGGGACGAGCAGTACTTC
CAIGTGGDEQYF
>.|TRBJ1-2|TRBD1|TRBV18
TGTGCCAGCTCACGTCTTGCAGGGGGCAACTATGGCTACACCTTC
CASSRLAGGNYGYTF